This T cell receptor (beta chain) emerged from a study of radiotherapy plus CTLA-4 blockade in lung cancer. At the level of the study: Disease control was present in 31% of patients, and objective responses in around 18%.

There are 14 residues in the CDR3. Germline assignment: CDR1 MNHNY and CDR2 SVGAGI (reference sequence). Germline trimming cut 6 bases from V and 8 bases from J; bases unmatched to any gene: 8. With regard to this clone: No antigen is known for it.

Patients with chemo-refractory metastatic non-small-cell lung cancer received focal radiation plus CTLA-4 blockade with ipilimumab. TCRdb keeps only in-frame clones here, not all; method: immunoSEQ multiplex PCR. Among 40,000 to 45,000 clones listed, 70% to 80% were seen once. Study results and limitations: According to reports, early shifts in blood T cell clones, alongside interferon-beta, forecast response most accurately.

This sample comprised peripheral blood, obtained from a patient treated with radiotherapy plus ipilimumab. The source is a human donor with non-small cell lung cancer whose response to radiotherapy plus ipilimumab could not be evaluated. The chain has TRBV6-6 and TRBJ2-1; 9 nucleotides match TRBD1. The CDR3 is CASSWTGAMDEQFF. The DNA of the CDR3 is TGTGCCAGCAGCTGGACAGGGGCTATGGATGAGCAGTTCTTC.